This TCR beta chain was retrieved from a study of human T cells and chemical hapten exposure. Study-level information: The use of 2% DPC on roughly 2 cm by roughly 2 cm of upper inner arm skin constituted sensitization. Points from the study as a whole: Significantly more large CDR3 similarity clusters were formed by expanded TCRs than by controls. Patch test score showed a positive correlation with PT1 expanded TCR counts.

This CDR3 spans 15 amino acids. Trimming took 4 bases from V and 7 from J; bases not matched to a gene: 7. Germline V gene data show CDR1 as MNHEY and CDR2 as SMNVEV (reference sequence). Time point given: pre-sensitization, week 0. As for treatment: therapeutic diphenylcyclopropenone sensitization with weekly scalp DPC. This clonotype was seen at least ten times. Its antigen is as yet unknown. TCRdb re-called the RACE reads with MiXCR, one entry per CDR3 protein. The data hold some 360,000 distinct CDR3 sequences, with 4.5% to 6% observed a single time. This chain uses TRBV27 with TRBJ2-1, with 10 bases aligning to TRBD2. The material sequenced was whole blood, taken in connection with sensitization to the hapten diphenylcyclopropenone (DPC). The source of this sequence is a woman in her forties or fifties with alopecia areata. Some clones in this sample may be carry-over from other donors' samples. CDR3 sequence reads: CASSSGSGGVNEQFF. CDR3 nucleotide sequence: TGTGCCAGCAGTTCAGGCAGCGGGGGGGTAAATGAGCAGTTCTTC.